The 12 T cell receptor beta chains below all came from one sample that was sequenced in a study of T-cell reconstitution after alpha-beta-depleted transplantation in children. Unique molecular identifiers were used to barcode this TCRbeta library. TCRdb used MiXCR to reprocess the PCR reads, holding one entry per CDR3 protein. The sample gives around 500,000 distinct CDR3 sequences, 23% of which show up once; 12% to 15% is in the top ten. Sequencing was performed on PBMCs, mostly from graft donor cells, taken 360 days after TCRalphabeta/CD19-depleted stem cell transplant. Source of these receptors: a boy less than two years old who had a stem cell transplant for acute myeloid leukemia, so the T cells may come from the graft donor.

Only a few counts were recorded for this clonotype. The chain employs TRBV7-2 and TRBJ1-4; the match to TRBD1 covers 8 bases. The CDR3 runs 16 residues. Germline assignment: CDR1 SGHTA and CDR2 FQGNSA. After removal of 5 bases from V and 11 bases from J, the junction contained 16 bases not matched to a gene. The CDR3, as DNA: TGTGCCAGCAGCACCCACGGACAGGGCGCAGCGGGGAAACTGTTTTTT. The encoded protein is CASSTHGQGAAGKLFF.

This clonotype was observed many times. The rearrangement links TRBV20-1 to TRBJ2-5; either TRBD1 or TRBD2 may supply D (7 bases each). This CDR3 spans 13 amino acids. The V gene's germline CDR1 is DFQATT and CDR2 SNEGSKA (reference sequence). V was pared by 3 bases and J by 5 bases, with 13 bases between. The CDR3 is CSASDQGGETQYF. In nucleotides, the CDR3 is TGCAGTGCTAGCGATCAGGGGGGGGAGACCCAGTACTTC.

Many counts were recorded for this clonotype. The J gene is TRBJ2-6, the V gene TRBV7-9, with D possibly matching TRBD2 (5 bases). The CDR3 runs to 15 residues. Germline V lookup: CDR1 SEHNR, CDR2 FQNEAQ (reference sequence). The V gene lost 5 bases and the J gene lost 1 base, with 9 bases spanning the gap. The CDR3 nucleotides are TGTGCCAGCAGCGTAGGGAGTTCTGGGGCCAACGTCCTGACTTTC. It is translated as CASSVGSSGANVLTF.

A few counts support this clonotype. This chain connects TRBV7-2 to TRBJ2-3; D remains unclear. The germline V gene has CDR1 SGHTA and CDR2 FQGNSA. This CDR3 has 14 amino acids. V was shortened by 5 bases and J by 5 bases, with 14 bases between the two germline ends. Here the CDR3 DNA reads TGTGCCAGCAGCCCGAGTAGGGCCAGAGATACGCAGTATTTT. Its translation: CASSPSRARDTQYF.

This clonotype was detected a few times. CDR3 protein: CAISEWLQDRNSGANVLTF. The DNA of the CDR3 is TGTGCCATCAGTGAATGGCTACAGGACAGGAATTCTGGGGCCAACGTCCTGACTTTC. The chain carries TRBV10-3 and TRBJ2-6, with 7 bases matching TRBD1. The CDR3 has 19 amino acids. The germline gives CDR1 ENHRY, CDR2 SYGVKD. Trimming took 3 bases from V and 1 from J; bases not matched to a gene: 12.

This clonotype came up a few times. The CDR3 loop reads CSARDHDLTNNEQFF. As DNA, the CDR3 is TGCAGTGCTAGAGATCACGACTTGACTAACAATGAGCAGTTCTTC. The chain uses TRBV20-1 and TRBJ2-1; maybe TRBD2 (5 bases). Between the trimmed V and J ends, which lost 0 bases and 5 bases, there was a span of 14 bases. CDR3 length: 15 residues. Per germline, CDR1 DFQATT and CDR2 SNEGSKA (reference sequence).

This clonotype was counted at least ten times. The J gene is TRBJ1-2, the V gene TRBV20-1; D might be TRBD1 (5 bases). The ends were cut back, 3 bases at V and 6 bases at J, with 14 bases in the middle. This CDR3 region has 13 residues. Germline CDR1 is DFQATT and CDR2 is SNEGSKA (reference sequence). The CDR3 sequence: CSASPGDFHGYTF. In DNA form, the CDR3 reads TGCAGTGCTAGCCCCGGGGACTTCCATGGCTACACCTTC.

This clonotype was recorded a few times. In DNA form, the CDR3 reads TGTGCCAGCAGTTTATTGGGACCTAACTATGGCTACACCTTC. Translating gives CASSLLGPNYGYTF. The chain has TRBV27 and TRBJ1-2; perhaps TRBD1 as D (5 bases). CDR1 MNHEY and CDR2 SMNVEV come from the germline V gene (reference sequence). The CDR3 extends over 14 amino acids. V lost 1 base and J lost 0, with 6 bases in between.

This clonotype was seen at least ten times. This chain connects TRBV20-1 to TRBJ2-3; no reliable D call. V was shortened by 5 bases and J by 4 bases, with 10 bases between the two germline ends. This CDR3 is built from 12 residues. Germline CDR1 reads DFQATT; CDR2 reads SNEGSKA (reference sequence). In DNA, the CDR3 is TGCAGTGCTCGTCGTGGGGCAGATACGCAGTATTTT. Translated: CSARRGADTQYF.

The rearrangement uses TRBV5-5 and TRBJ2-3, with D hard to call. There are 14 residues in the CDR3. Trimming left V 3 bases short and J 9 bases short, with 17 bases between. From germline, CDR1 is SGHKS and CDR2 YYEKEE (reference sequence). CDR3 residues: CASSSNTDWGTQYF. CDR3 in DNA: TGTGCCAGCAGCTCAAACACGGATTGGGGAACGCAGTATTTT.

The gene calls are TRBV28 and TRBJ2-3; D not certain. CDR3 size: 13 residues. V was clipped by 6 bases and J by 4 bases, with 11 bases between them. Germline values: CDR1 MDHEN, CDR2 SYDVKM. CDR3 nucleotides: TGTGCCAGCAGATCTCAGACCGCAGATACGCAGTATTTT. This sequence encodes CASRSQTADTQYF. Full variable domain (outside the CDR3, taken from reference TRBV28 and TRBJ2-3): DVKVTQSSRYLVKRTGEKVFLECVQDMDHENMFWYRQDPGLGLRLIYFSYDVKMKEKGDIPEGYSVSREKKERFSLILESASTNQTSMYLCASRSQTADTQYFGPGTRLTVL.

V usage is TRBV20-1 and J usage is TRBJ2-7, with TRBD1 matching 8 bases. The CDR3 contains 10 residues. Germline assignment: CDR1 DFQATT and CDR2 SNEGSKA (reference sequence). The V and J ends lost 5 bases and 9 bases, in that order; junction bases with no gene match: 3. CDR3 protein: CSAGDRLQYV. CDR3 coding DNA: TGCAGTGCTGGGGACAGGTTGCAGTACGTC.